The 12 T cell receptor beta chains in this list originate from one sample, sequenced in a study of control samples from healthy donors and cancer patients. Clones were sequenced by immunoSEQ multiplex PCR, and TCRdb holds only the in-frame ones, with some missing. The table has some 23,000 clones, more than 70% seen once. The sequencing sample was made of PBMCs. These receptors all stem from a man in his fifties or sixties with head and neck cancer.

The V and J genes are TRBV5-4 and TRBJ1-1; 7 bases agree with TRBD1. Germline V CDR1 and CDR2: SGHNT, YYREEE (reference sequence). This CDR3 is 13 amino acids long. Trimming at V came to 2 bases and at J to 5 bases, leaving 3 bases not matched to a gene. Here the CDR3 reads CASSFNRGTEAFF. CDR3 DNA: TGTGCCAGCAGCTTCAACAGGGGTACTGAAGCTTTCTTT.

CDR3 in amino acids: CASSQDGREAGTQYF. In nucleotides, the CDR3 is TGTGCCAGCAGCCAAGATGGCCGGGAGGCTGGTACGCAGTATTTT. The V call is TRBV3-1 (or the pseudogene TRBV3-2), the J call TRBJ2-3; 7 bases map to TRBD2. CDR1 and CDR2 from the germline V gene are LGHDT and YNNKEL (reference sequence). Losses at the gene ends were 0 bases for V and 8 bases for J; bases not matched to a gene: 8. The CDR3 runs 15 residues.

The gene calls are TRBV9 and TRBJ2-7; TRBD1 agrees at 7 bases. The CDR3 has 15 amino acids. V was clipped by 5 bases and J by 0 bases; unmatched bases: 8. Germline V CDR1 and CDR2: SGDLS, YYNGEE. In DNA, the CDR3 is TGTGCCAGCAGTGACGACAGGGCCGCCTCCTACGAGCAGTACTTC. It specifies CASSDDRAASYEQYF.

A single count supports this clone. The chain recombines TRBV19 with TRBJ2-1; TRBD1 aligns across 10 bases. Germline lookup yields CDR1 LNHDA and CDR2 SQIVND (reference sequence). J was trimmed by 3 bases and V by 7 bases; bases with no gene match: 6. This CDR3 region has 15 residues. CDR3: CASTRGTGDYNEQFF. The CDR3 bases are TGTGCCAGTACTCGGGGGACAGGGGACTACAATGAGCAGTTCTTC.

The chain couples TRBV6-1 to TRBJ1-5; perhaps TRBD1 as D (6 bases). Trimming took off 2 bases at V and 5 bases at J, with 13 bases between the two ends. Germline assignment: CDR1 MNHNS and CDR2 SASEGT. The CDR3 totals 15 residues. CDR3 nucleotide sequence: TGTGCCAGCAGTGAACGGACAGCTGCGGATCAGCCCCAGCATTTT. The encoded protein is CASSERTAADQPQHF.

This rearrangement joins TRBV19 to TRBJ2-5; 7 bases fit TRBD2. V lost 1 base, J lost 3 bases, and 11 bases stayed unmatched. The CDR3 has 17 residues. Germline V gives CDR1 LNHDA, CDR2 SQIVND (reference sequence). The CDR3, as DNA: TGTGCCAGTAGTATAGGCGTTCTGGTGGCGGGAGAAGAGACCCAGTACTTC. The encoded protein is CASSIGVLVAGEETQYF.

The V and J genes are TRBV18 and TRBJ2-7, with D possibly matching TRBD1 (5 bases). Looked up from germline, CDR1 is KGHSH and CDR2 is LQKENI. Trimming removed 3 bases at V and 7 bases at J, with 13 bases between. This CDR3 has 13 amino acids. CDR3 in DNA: TGTGCCAGCTCACCTACTCAAAAGGGGGAGCAGTACGTC. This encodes CASSPTQKGEQYV.

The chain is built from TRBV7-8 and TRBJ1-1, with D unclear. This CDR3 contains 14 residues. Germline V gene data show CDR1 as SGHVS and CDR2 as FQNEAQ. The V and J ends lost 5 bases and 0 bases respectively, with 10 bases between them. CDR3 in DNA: TGTGCCAGCAGCCTCTTAGGACTGAACACTGAAGCTTTCTTT. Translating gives CASSLLGLNTEAFF.

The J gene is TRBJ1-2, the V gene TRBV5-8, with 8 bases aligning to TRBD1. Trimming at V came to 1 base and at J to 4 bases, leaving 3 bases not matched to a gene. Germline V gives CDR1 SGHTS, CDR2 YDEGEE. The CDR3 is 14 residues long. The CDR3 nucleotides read TGTGCCAGCAGCTTGCAGGGGGCGATCTATGGCTACACCTTC. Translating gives CASSLQGAIYGYTF.

The CDR3 is CASSLAVANTEAFF. The CDR3 DNA is TGCGCCAGCAGCTTGGCCGTCGCGAACACTGAAGCTTTCTTT. The chain links TRBV5-1 to TRBJ1-1; D unclear. The germline gives CDR1 SGHRS, CDR2 YFSETQ. V dropped 0 bases and J dropped 1 base, with 7 bases sitting between them. The CDR3 extends over 14 amino acids.

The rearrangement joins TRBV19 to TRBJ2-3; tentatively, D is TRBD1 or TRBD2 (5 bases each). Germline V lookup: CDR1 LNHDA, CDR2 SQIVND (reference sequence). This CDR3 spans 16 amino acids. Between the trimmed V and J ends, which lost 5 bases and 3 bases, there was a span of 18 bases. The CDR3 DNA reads TGTGCCAGTAGTCCCCGAGGGTGGGGCGTAACAGATACGCAGTATTTT. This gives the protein CASSPRGWGVTDTQYF.

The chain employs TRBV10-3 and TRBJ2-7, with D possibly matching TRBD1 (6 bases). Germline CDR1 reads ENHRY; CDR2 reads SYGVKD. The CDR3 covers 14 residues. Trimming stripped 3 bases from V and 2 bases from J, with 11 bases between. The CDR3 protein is CAISDGTSTYEQYF. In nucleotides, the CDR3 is TGTGCCATCAGTGACGGGACAAGTACCTACGAGCAGTACTTC.